The 28 T cell receptor beta chains reported below all come from one sample, sequenced in a study of blood T cells in healthy people across ages. A sample-barcoded 5' primer and a J-beta primer mix were used in a second PCR of about 7 to 12 cycles. TCRdb independently ran MiXCR on the 5' RACE reads; one entry per CDR3 protein. The sample holds around 800,000 distinct CDR3 sequences, approximately 67% seen once. Sequenced: blood. The origin of the receptors is a young man in good health.

This chain joins TRBV6-2 or TRBV6-3 and TRBJ2-1; 9 bases agree with TRBD2. Germline V lookup: CDR1 MNHEY, CDR2 SVGEGT. CDR3 size: 16 residues. Trimming took 6 bases from V and 3 from J; bases not matched to a gene: 9. The CDR3 sequence: CASRSPLAGFYNEQFF. DNA for the CDR3: TGTGCCAGCAGATCCCCTCTAGCGGGGTTCTACAATGAGCAGTTCTTC.

This sequence joins TRBV7-8 and TRBJ2-5, with a weak D call TRBD1 (5 bases). The CDR3 spans 15 residues. The ends were cut back, 1 base at V and 2 bases at J, with 11 bases in the middle. Germline CDR1 reads SGHVS; CDR2 reads FQNEAQ. The CDR3 region is CASSLVAGWQETQYF. The CDR3 DNA reads as TGTGCCAGCAGCTTAGTAGCAGGGTGGCAAGAGACCCAGTACTTC.

This chain joins TRBV7-3 and TRBJ2-5, with TRBD2 matching 9 bases. The CDR3 runs 17 residues. CDR1 is SGHTA and CDR2 is FQGTGA in the germline V gene. Trimming took 2 bases from V and 11 from J; bases not matched to a gene: 18. CDR3 residues: CASSLLGLGLASDEQYF. For the CDR3, the DNA is TGTGCCAGCAGCTTATTAGGCTTGGGACTAGCTAGCGATGAGCAGTACTTC.

The chain has TRBV6-6 and TRBJ2-7; TRBD1 matches at 10 bases. CDR1 and CDR2 (germline): MNHNY, SVGAGI (reference sequence). The CDR3 extends over 14 amino acids. V was pared by 10 bases and J by 2 bases, with 8 bases of the junction left unmatched. The CDR3 here is CATLRTGGPYEQYF. DNA for the CDR3: TGTGCCACCCTACGGACAGGGGGTCCCTACGAGCAGTACTTC.

This clonotype has only one observation. The chain carries TRBV7-2 and TRBJ1-2, with 7 bases matching TRBD1. The CDR3 extends over 14 amino acids. V was clipped by 1 base and J by 8 bases; unmatched bases: 7. Germline loops: CDR1 SGHTA, CDR2 FQGNSA. CDR3 nucleotide sequence: TGTGCCAGCAGCTTAGGGTACAGGGGTGACGGCTACACCTTC. As protein: CASSLGYRGDGYTF.

The chain couples TRBV29-1 to TRBJ1-1; D is undetermined. The length of the CDR3 is 14 residues. The germline CDR1 and CDR2 sequences are SQVTM and ANQGSEA. Deletions cut 0 bases from V and 3 bases from J, with 11 bases between. As DNA, the CDR3 is TGCAGCGTTGAAGATTTAAGGGAGGACACTGAAGCTTTCTTT. Translated: CSVEDLREDTEAFF. The variable domain in full, completed from reference TRBV29-1 and TRBJ1-1, reads SAVISQKPSRDICQRGTSLTIQCQVDSQVTMMFWYRQQPGQSLTLIATANQGSEATYESGFVIDKFPISRPNLTFSTLTVSNMSPEDSSIYLCSVEDLREDTEAFFGQGTRLTVV.

The rearrangement joins TRBV20-1 to TRBJ2-3; no clear D. Germline values: CDR1 DFQATT, CDR2 SNEGSKA (reference sequence). The CDR3 spans 13 residues. Trimming shortened V by 1 base and J by 3 bases, and 8 bases separated the two germline ends. Written as DNA, the CDR3 is TGCAGTGCTAGAGTACTTCTAACAGATACGCAGTATTTT. Its translation: CSARVLLTDTQYF.

This clonotype was counted a single time. The rearrangement uses TRBV20-1 and TRBJ2-7; 10 nucleotides match TRBD1. After removal of 2 bases from V and 7 bases from J, the junction contained 11 bases not matched to a gene. The CDR3 has 15 amino acids. Germline loops: CDR1 DFQATT, CDR2 SNEGSKA (reference sequence). CDR3 in DNA: TGCAGTGCTAGATCACCGAGACAGGGGGCTAGAGAGCAGTACTTC. This encodes CSARSPRQGAREQYF.

A word on this clonotype: A much bigger clone sits one base away, suggesting this may be a read error. This chain joins TRBV20-1 and TRBJ2-4, with D tentatively TRBD1 (5 bases). This CDR3 is built from 14 residues. Germline-derived CDR1 and CDR2 are DFQATT and SNEGSKA (reference sequence). CDR3 amino acids: CSAREGVGRNIRYF. The CDR3 coding sequence is TGCAGTGCTAGAGAAGGGGTGGGGCGGAACATTCGGTACTTC.

The V gene is TRBV7-9, the J gene TRBJ1-2; TRBD1 matches 10 bases. The CDR3 has 14 residues. CDR1 and CDR2 (germline): SEHNR, FQNEAQ (reference sequence). The V segment lost 5 bases and the J segment 5 bases; nucleotides outside the gene matches: 5. This CDR3 is CASSPMGQGYGYTF. In nucleotides, the CDR3 is TGTGCCAGCAGCCCCATGGGACAGGGGTATGGCTACACCTTC.

V and J are TRBV25-1 and TRBJ2-7, with 9 bases that match TRBD1. The CDR3 loop spans 13 amino acids. V lost 3 bases to trimming and J lost 12 bases; unmatched junction nucleotides: 9. Looked up from germline, CDR1 is MGHDK and CDR2 is SYGVNS. CDR3 DNA: TGTGCCAGCAGTGAGTCGGACAGGGGCCACGCGTACTTC. This sequence encodes CASSESDRGHAYF.

V gene TRBV12-3 or TRBV12-4 combines with J gene TRBJ1-2, with TRBD1 as a possible D gene (6 bases). The length of the CDR3 is 14 residues. The germline V and J ends were trimmed by 0 bases and 8 bases, with 13 bases remaining between them. CDR3 region: CASSLANQGSGYTF. The CDR3 DNA reads as TGTGCCAGCAGTTTAGCAAACCAGGGGAGCGGCTACACCTTC.

The V gene is TRBV14, the J gene TRBJ2-3, with 9 bases identical to TRBD2. CDR1 and CDR2 from the germline V gene are SGHDN and FVKESK. The CDR3 is 17 residues long. V trimming: 2 bases; J trimming: 0 bases; junction bases outside the gene matches: 6. The DNA for the CDR3 is TGTGCCAGCAGCCAATCGCGGGGGGGTCCTAGCACAGATACGCAGTATTTT. Encoded protein: CASSQSRGGPSTDTQYF.

This clonotype occurred a few times. V gene TRBV7-2 combines with J gene TRBJ1-2; TRBD1 aligns across 7 bases. The trim removed 4 bases at V and 4 bases at J, leaving 9 bases unmatched. CDR3 length equals 15 residues. Germline CDR1 is SGHTA and CDR2 is FQGNSA. The CDR3 DNA is TGTGCCAGCAGCTCTACCGGGACAGAGCTCTATGGCTACACCTTC. Its protein is CASSSTGTELYGYTF. Supplemented by reference TRBV7-2 and TRBJ1-2, the full variable domain reads GAGVSQSPSNKVTEKGKDVELRCDPISGHTALYWYRQSLGQGLEFLIYFQGNSAPDKSGLPSDRFSAERTGGSVSTLTIQRTQQEDSAVYLCASSSTGTELYGYTFGSGTRLTVV.

The sample holds one count of this clonotype. Since a much larger clone is just one base distant, this may be a read error. The rearrangement joins TRBV7-9 to TRBJ2-5; the D is unclear. CDR3 length: 14 amino acids. Germline CDR1 and CDR2: SEHNR and FQNEAQ (reference sequence). The CDR3 loop is CACSLDGFTETQYF. The CDR3, as DNA: TGTGCCTGCAGCTTAGACGGGTTTACAGAGACCCAGTACTTC.

The rearrangement links TRBV5-1 to TRBJ2-1; a weak D match, TRBD2 (7 bases). CDR1 is SGHRS and CDR2 is YFSETQ in the germline V gene. CDR3 length: 15 residues. Trimming took 2 bases from V and 8 from J, leaving 17 bases between them. This CDR3 is CASSLSRGGRDEQFF. For the CDR3, the DNA is TGCGCCAGCAGCTTATCGAGGGGGGGCCGCGATGAGCAGTTCTTC. The variable domain in full, completed from reference TRBV5-1 and TRBJ2-1, reads KAGVTQTPRYLIKTRGQQVTLSCSPISGHRSVSWYQQTPGQGLQFLFEYFSETQRNKGNFPGRFSGRQFSNSRSEMNVSTLELGDSALYLCASSLSRGGRDEQFFGPGTRLTVL.

This clonotype appeared once. V and J are TRBV7-8 and TRBJ2-5, with TRBD2 identical over 12 bases. The V gene end was trimmed by 4 bases and the J gene end by 4 bases; junction bases not matched to a gene: 13. CDR1 SGHVS and CDR2 FQNEAQ come from the germline V gene. This CDR3 is 18 amino acids long. CDR3 sequence (DNA): TGTGCCAGCAGCTCAGACTGGAACCTAGCGGGGGGGCCAGAGACCCAGTACTTC. This encodes CASSSDWNLAGGPETQYF.

The chain uses TRBV5-5 and TRBJ2-7; 7 bases agree with TRBD1. Germline CDR1 is SGHKS and CDR2 is YYEKEE (reference sequence). The ends lost 0 bases at V and 2 bases at J; junction bases unmatched: 8. The CDR3 length is 16 residues. CDR3 residues: CASSLAPGTATYEQYF. The CDR3 DNA sequence: TGTGCCAGCAGCTTGGCCCCCGGGACAGCGACCTACGAGCAGTACTTC.

Only one count was recorded for this clonotype. CDR3 nucleotides: TGTGCCAGCAGCTACGTGCCCGGGTTGAACACTGAAGCTTTCTTT. Protein: CASSYVPGLNTEAFF. V and J are TRBV14 and TRBJ1-1; unclear D gene. The V end lost 5 bases, the J end lost 0 bases, and 13 bases lay between the germline ends. This CDR3 has 15 residues. CDR1 and CDR2 (germline): SGHDN, FVKESK.

The V gene is TRBV28, the J gene TRBJ2-7, with D hard to call. Per the germline V gene, CDR1 is MDHEN and CDR2 is SYDVKM. V lost 6 bases and J lost 3, with 6 bases in between. The CDR3 runs 11 residues. The CDR3 region is CASRDGYEQYF. CDR3 DNA sequence: TGTGCCAGCAGGGACGGCTACGAGCAGTACTTC.

This chain links TRBV7-3 with TRBJ2-2; D unresolved. From germline, CDR1 is SGHTA and CDR2 FQGTGA. Between the trimmed V and J ends, which lost 1 base and 7 bases, there was a span of 10 bases. This CDR3 is built from 14 residues. As DNA, the CDR3 is TGTGCCAGCAGCTTAAACCTCTTCGGCGGGGAGCTGTTTTTT. This encodes CASSLNLFGGELFF.

This rearrangement joins TRBV5-6 to TRBJ2-6; possibly TRBD2 for D (5 bases). In germline, CDR1 is SGHDT, CDR2 YYEEEE. The CDR3 runs 15 residues. The V and J ends lost 10 bases and 0 bases respectively, with 14 bases between them. Here the CDR3 DNA reads TGTGCCTCATCGCGGGCCCCCTCTGGGGCCAACGTCCTGACTTTC. It codes for CASSRAPSGANVLTF.

This clonotype was found once. The V and J genes are TRBV30 and TRBJ2-7; D is possibly TRBD2 (5 bases). The CDR3 spans 13 residues. Germline values: CDR1 GTSNPN, CDR2 SVGIG (reference sequence). V lost 4 bases and J 1 base, leaving 11 bases between the germline ends. The CDR3, as DNA: TGTGCCTGGATCTCTGAGGGATCCTACGAGCAGTACTTC. The encoded protein is CAWISEGSYEQYF.

V is TRBV4-2 and J is TRBJ2-1, with a tentative D call TRBD2 (6 bases). The V end was cut by 3 bases, the J end by 7 bases, with 19 bases between. The germline gives CDR1 LGHNA, CDR2 YNFKEQ. The CDR3 consists of 16 residues. The CDR3 spells CASSHMDGREVNEQFF. The CDR3 bases are TGTGCCAGCAGCCATATGGACGGAAGGGAGGTTAATGAGCAGTTCTTC.

This clonotype was picked up many times. J is TRBJ2-2 and V is TRBV20-1; D unclear. CDR3 size: 14 residues. The V end was cut by 1 base, the J end by 0 bases, with 6 bases between. Germline V gene sequence: CDR1 DFQATT, CDR2 SNEGSKA (reference sequence). The CDR3 spells CSARAISNTGELFF. DNA for the CDR3: TGCAGTGCTAGAGCGATTTCGAACACCGGGGAGCTGTTTTTT.

The chain recombines TRBV7-2 with TRBJ1-6, with D maybe TRBD1 (5 bases). Germline CDR1 is SGHTA and CDR2 is FQGNSA. Trimming left V 5 bases short and J 2 bases short, with 10 bases between. This CDR3 is 15 amino acids long. CDR3 DNA sequence: TGTGCCAGCAGCCCCCCGACAGCCTATAATTCACCCCTCCACTTT. Its protein product is CASSPPTAYNSPLHF.

The chain couples TRBV28 to TRBJ1-2, with D hard to call. V dropped 5 bases and J dropped 4 bases, with 8 bases sitting between them. The CDR3 length is 12 residues. Germline-derived CDR1 and CDR2 are MDHEN and SYDVKM. The CDR3 here is CASSKGFYGYTF. In DNA form, the CDR3 reads TGTGCCAGCAGTAAGGGTTTCTATGGCTACACCTTC.

The chain combines TRBV7-2 with TRBJ2-7; 12 bases line up with TRBD1. The CDR3 length is 16 residues. CDR1 and CDR2 from the germline V gene are SGHTA and FQGNSA. Trimming took 10 bases from V and 5 from J; bases not matched to a gene: 15. The CDR3 here is CATAKSGTGGMNEQYF. As DNA, the CDR3 is TGTGCCACCGCGAAATCCGGGACAGGGGGCATGAACGAGCAGTACTTC.